This TCR beta chain comes out of a study of blood T cell repertoires in COVID-19. About the study: Nucleic acid was either cDNA or gDNA, and it came from T cells, B-cell-depleted T cells, or PBMCs.

In the original workflow: The assay estimated nucleated cells by amplifying reference gene primers. Clones were read by immunoSEQ multiplex PCR, and TCRdb kept only the in-frame ones, dropping some. Clone size and the V and J calls come from that table; the DNA yielded D and trimming. The table records about 40,000 clones, around 80% of them present only once. Trimming left V 6 bases short and J 0 bases short, with 12 bases between. The CDR3 contains 15 residues. Germline V CDR1 and CDR2: LNHDA, SQIVND (reference sequence). V and J are TRBV19 and TRBJ2-4; D uncertain. The sequence was obtained from a man older than 75 with active or convalescent COVID-19. Sequencing was done on a sample of peripheral blood. CDR3 sequence (DNA): TGTGCCAGTAGCTCCCTCAGTTTAGCCAAAAACATTCAGTACTTC. Protein product: CASSSLSLAKNIQYF.